These 6 T cell receptor beta chains originate from one sample sequenced in a study of blood T cell repertoires in COVID-19. Only in-frame clones appear in the TCRdb table, and some are missing; sequencing was by immunoSEQ multiplex PCR. The sample consists of some 180,000 clones, 80% to 95% of them appearing once. Sequenced input: peripheral blood. The receptor source for this set is a man aged 50 to 60 with acute or convalescent COVID-19.

This chain uses TRBV19 with TRBJ1-5; D remains ambiguous. The ends were cut back, 2 bases at V and 1 base at J, with 12 bases in the middle. Germline lookup yields CDR1 LNHDA and CDR2 SQIVND (reference sequence). The CDR3 sequence is 16 residues long. The CDR3 loop is CASSIIGDSSNQPQHF. Written as DNA, the CDR3 is TGTGCCAGTAGTATAATAGGAGATTCGAGCAATCAGCCCCAGCATTTT. Drawing the rest from reference TRBV19 and TRBJ1-5, the complete variable domain is DGGITQSPKYLFRKEGQNVTLSCEQNLNHDAMYWYRQDPGQGLRLIYYSQIVNDFQKGDIAEGYSVSREKKESFPLTVTSAQKNPTAFYLCASSIIGDSSNQPQHFGDGTRLSIL.

This sequence joins TRBV28 and TRBJ2-4; TRBD2 matches at 10 bases. Germline V CDR1 and CDR2: MDHEN, SYDVKM. There are 14 residues in the CDR3. V was clipped by 4 bases and J by 6 bases; unmatched bases: 3. This CDR3 is CASSSRTSGNIQYF. The CDR3 region has the DNA TGTGCCAGCAGTTCCCGGACTAGCGGAAACATTCAGTACTTC.

This chain links TRBV14 with TRBJ2-7, with D possibly TRBD2 on 6 matching bases. V gave up 6 bases and J gave up 3 bases, with 12 bases separating them. This CDR3 region has 13 residues. The germline V gene has CDR1 SGHDN and CDR2 FVKESK. As DNA, the CDR3 is TGTGCCAGCAGACTTACCGGGAGCTACGAGCAGTACTTC. As protein: CASRLTGSYEQYF.

The genes are TRBV6-5 and TRBJ2-3; 8 bases agree with TRBD2. The CDR3 covers 15 residues. J lost 1 base, V lost 5 bases, and 5 bases had no gene match. Germline assignment: CDR1 MNHEY and CDR2 SVGAGI. As DNA, the CDR3 is TGTGCCAGCAGTAGAGCGGGAGTTGGCACAGATACGCAGTATTTT. It yields the protein CASSRAGVGTDTQYF.

In the case of this clone: The identical CDR3 is also encoded by other nucleotide sequences in the sample. The chain recombines TRBV9 with TRBJ1-4; the D gene is possibly TRBD1 (5 bases). This CDR3 has 14 amino acids. Germline lookup yields CDR1 SGDLS and CDR2 YYNGEE. Trimming shortened V by 3 bases and J by 3 bases, and 9 bases separated the two germline ends. The CDR3 bases are TGTGCCAGCAGCGCGGGGGGTTCTAATGAAAAACTGTTTTTT. Translating it yields CASSAGGSNEKLFF. Drawing the rest from reference TRBV9 and TRBJ1-4, the complete variable domain is DSGVTQTPKHLITATGQRVTLRCSPRSGDLSVYWYQQSLDQGLQFLIQYYNGEERAKGNILERFSAQQFPDLHSELNLSSLELGDSALYFCASSAGGSNEKLFFGSGTQLSVL.

The CDR3 sequence is CASSIPLANYNEQFF. CDR3 DNA: TGTGCCAGTAGTATCCCACTAGCGAACTACAATGAGCAGTTCTTC. This sequence joins TRBV19 and TRBJ2-1; TRBD2 matches at 7 bases. With 3 bases clipped from V and 3 bases from J, the junction kept 5 bases outside the gene matches. Looked up from germline, CDR1 is LNHDA and CDR2 is SQIVND (reference sequence). This CDR3 has 15 residues.